A single sample is the source of the 9 T cell receptor beta chains below, sequenced in a study of a mutant IDH1 vaccine in newly diagnosed glioma. No antigen has been assigned to these receptors. Time point described: week 23, last vaccination. Each dose delivered 300 ug of mutant IDH1 20-mer peptide subcutaneously with imiquimod. Sequenced by immunoSEQ multiplex PCR; TCRdb stores in-frame clones only, minus some. The sample lists more than 20,000 clones, roughly four fifths occurring once. This specimen was PBMCs, taken from a glioma patient whose treatment included an IDH1 peptide vaccine. These receptors came from a man aged 30 to 45 with glioma.

The chain has TRBV7-2 and TRBJ2-1, with D possibly TRBD2 on 5 matching bases. This CDR3 spans 14 amino acids. Germline V gene lookup returns CDR1 SGHTA and CDR2 FQGNSA. V lost 2 bases and J 4 bases, leaving 9 bases between the germline ends. CDR3 coding DNA: TGTGCCAGCAGCTTAAGCCGGACTTACAATGAGCAGTTCTTC. This translates into CASSLSRTYNEQFF. Together with reference TRBV7-2 and TRBJ2-1, the CDR3 gives the full variable domain: GAGVSQSPSNKVTEKGKDVELRCDPISGHTALYWYRQSLGQGLEFLIYFQGNSAPDKSGLPSDRFSAERTGGSVSTLTIQRTQQEDSAVYLCASSLSRTYNEQFFGPGTRLTVL.

Only one count was recorded for this clone. The chain employs TRBV4-1 and TRBJ2-3; TRBD2 matches 7 bases. The CDR3 has 16 residues. Unmatched junction bases numbered 7, after V lost 1 base and J lost 3 bases. The V gene's germline CDR1 is MGHRA and CDR2 YSYEKL. For the CDR3, the DNA is TGCGCCAGCAGCCAAGGAGGGAGGGTAAGGACAGATACGCAGTATTTT. Amino acid sequence: CASSQGGRVRTDTQYF.

In its sample, this clone was seen a few times. In DNA, the CDR3 is TGTGCCAGCGGTTTGCGGGGAGACAGCAATCAGCCCCAGCATTTT. Protein product: CASGLRGDSNQPQHF. This rearrangement joins TRBV6-1 to TRBJ1-5, with D uncertain. Germline V gene data show CDR1 as MNHNS and CDR2 as SASEGT. The V end was cut by 8 bases, the J end by 1 base, with 15 bases between. There are 15 residues in the CDR3.

CDR3 in DNA: TGTGCCAGCAGCCCGGGGACCCGGTTGGGCGATGAGCAGTTCTTC. Its protein is CASSPGTRLGDEQFF. This chain joins TRBV27 and TRBJ2-1, with D perhaps TRBD1 or TRBD2 (5 bases each). The germline V gene encodes CDR1 MNHEY and CDR2 SMNVEV (reference sequence). This CDR3 is built from 15 residues. The V end was cut by 6 bases, the J end by 8 bases, with 20 bases between.

This chain uses TRBV27 with TRBJ2-7; D uncertain. V was cut by 6 bases and J by 3 bases, with 6 bases left in between. Germline CDR1 is MNHEY and CDR2 is SMNVEV (reference sequence). The CDR3 sequence is 11 residues long. The CDR3 sequence is CASRSSYEQYF. The CDR3 nucleotides read TGTGCCAGCAGATCGAGCTACGAGCAGTACTTC.

This chain joins TRBV4-1 and TRBJ2-1, with 14 bases lining up with TRBD2. After removal of 1 base from V and 10 bases from J, the junction contained 12 bases not matched to a gene. CDR3 length: 18 residues. The germline CDR1 and CDR2 sequences are MGHRA and YSYEKL. The chain's CDR3 is CASSQAAGTSGRSREQFF. In DNA, the CDR3 is TGCGCCAGCAGCCAAGCGGCTGGGACTAGCGGGAGAAGTAGAGAGCAGTTCTTC.

This chain links TRBV6-4 with TRBJ1-2, with D perhaps matching TRBD1 (5 bases). Germline V gene lookup returns CDR1 MRHNA and CDR2 SNTAGT. The CDR3 extends over 12 amino acids. V dropped 1 base and J dropped 8 bases, with 8 bases sitting between them. The CDR3 nucleotides read TGTGCCAGCAGTGACTGGGGCCAGGGCTACACCTTC. It codes for CASSDWGQGYTF.

This clone turned up a few times. This sequence joins TRBV5-1 and TRBJ2-1, with 10 bases aligning to TRBD2. This CDR3 is built from 16 residues. Germline CDR1 is SGHRS and CDR2 is YFSETQ. Trimming cost V 1 base and J 3 bases; bases outside gene matches: 4. The CDR3 DNA reads as TGCGCCAGCAGCTTGAGCGGGAGGGCAATCTACAATGAGCAGTTCTTC. Its translation: CASSLSGRAIYNEQFF.

CDR3 bases: TGCGCCAGCAGCTTGGGCGGGACTAGCGGTGACTACGAGCAGTACTTC. Its protein is CASSLGGTSGDYEQYF. The chain links TRBV5-1 to TRBJ2-7; 11 bases are a match to TRBD2. V lost 0 bases to trimming and J lost 3 bases; unmatched junction nucleotides: 5. The CDR3 length is 16 residues. The germline V gene encodes CDR1 SGHRS and CDR2 YFSETQ. Full variable domain (rest looked up from reference TRBV5-1 and TRBJ2-7): KAGVTQTPRYLIKTRGQQVTLSCSPISGHRSVSWYQQTPGQGLQFLFEYFSETQRNKGNFPGRFSGRQFSNSRSEMNVSTLELGDSALYLCASSLGGTSGDYEQYFGPGTRLTVT.